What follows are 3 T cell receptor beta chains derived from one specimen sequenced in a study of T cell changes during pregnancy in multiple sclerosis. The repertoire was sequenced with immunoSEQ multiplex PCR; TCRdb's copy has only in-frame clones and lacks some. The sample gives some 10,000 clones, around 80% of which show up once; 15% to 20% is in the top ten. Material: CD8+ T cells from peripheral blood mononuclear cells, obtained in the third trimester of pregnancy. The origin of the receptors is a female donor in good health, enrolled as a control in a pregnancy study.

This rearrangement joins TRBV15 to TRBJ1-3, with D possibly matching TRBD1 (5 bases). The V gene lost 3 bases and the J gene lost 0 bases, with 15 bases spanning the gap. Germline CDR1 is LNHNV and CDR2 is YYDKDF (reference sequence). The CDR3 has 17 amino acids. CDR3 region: CATSRIPGGFSGNTIYF. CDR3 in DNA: TGTGCCACCAGCAGGATACCGGGGGGATTCTCTGGAAACACCATATATTTT.

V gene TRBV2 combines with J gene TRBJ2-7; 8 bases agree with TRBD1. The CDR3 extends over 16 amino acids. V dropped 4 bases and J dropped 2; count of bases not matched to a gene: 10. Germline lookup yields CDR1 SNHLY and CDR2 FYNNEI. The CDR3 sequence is CASSGVPGTGPYEQYF. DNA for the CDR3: TGTGCCAGCAGTGGGGTCCCCGGGACAGGACCCTACGAGCAGTACTTC.

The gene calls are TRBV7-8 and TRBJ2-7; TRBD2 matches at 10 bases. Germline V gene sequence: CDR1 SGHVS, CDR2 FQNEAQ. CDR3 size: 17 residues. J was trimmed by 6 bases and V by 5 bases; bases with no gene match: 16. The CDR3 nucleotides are TGTGCCAGCAGCGACAATCCTAGCGGGAGCCCCGGGGGCGAGCAGTACTTC. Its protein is CASSDNPSGSPGGEQYF.